These T cell receptor beta chains were read from a single sample in a study of T cell repertoires in cytomegalovirus infection. These TCRs are of unknown antigen specificity. TCRdb analysed the reads with MiXCR anew, one entry per CDR3 protein. The sample includes roughly 500,000 distinct CDR3 sequences, 33% of them seen just once. The source was cultured PBMCs, collected from culture after CMV antigen stimulation. These receptors were taken from a human donor in good health (CMV status not recorded). Some clones in this sample may be carry-over from other donors' samples. The CDR3 runs from the conserved cysteine through the conserved F or W. D genes are given only for firm matches. A row's size may be missing; if present it is once, few, many or a size class.

d_call,v_call,j_call,clone_size,cdr3_length,cdr3_nt,cdr3_aa
.,TRBV29-1,TRBJ1-4,.,13,TGCAGCGTCCGGACAGCAACTAATGAAAAACTGTTTTTT,CSVRTATNEKLFF
TRBD1,TRBV9,TRBJ1-6,.,16,TGTGCCAGCAGCGCGACGCCGGGACAGGGGTACTCACCCCTCCACTTT,CASSATPGQGYSPLHF
TRBD1,TRBV5-1,TRBJ1-6,.,14,TGCGCCAGCAGCCCCCGGGACAGGGATTCACCCCTCCACTTT,CASSPRDRDSPLHF
TRBD1,TRBV7-2,TRBJ2-5,once,14,TGTGCCAGCAGCTTACAGGGGGTAGCGGAGACCCAGTACTTC,CASSLQGVAETQYF
.,TRBV11-1,TRBJ2-1,.,17,TGTGCCAGCAGCTTAGTTGGGGGGGCGGGAGTCTTCAATGAGCAGTTCTTC,CASSLVGGAGVFNEQFF
TRBD1,TRBV28,TRBJ1-2,many,14,TGTGCCAGCACCCTACTGGACAGGGGCTATGGCTACACCTTC,CASTLLDRGYGYTF
.,TRBV28,TRBJ1-2,.,12,TGTGCCAGTAAGAATCAGGGAAGGGGCTACACCTTC,CASKNQGRGYTF
TRBD2,TRBV11-3,TRBJ2-2,.,16,TGTGCCAGCAGCTTGGGACTAGCGGGAGTGGCCGGGGAGCTGTTTTTT,CASSLGLAGVAGELFF
TRBD1,TRBV28,TRBJ1-5,few,16,TGTGCCAGCAGTCCTTCCTTAGGACAGGGATATCAGCCCCAGCATTTT,CASSPSLGQGYQPQHF
.,TRBV7-2,TRBJ1-1,.,14,TGTGCCAGCAGCTTTGGAAGGGTAGGCACTGAAGCTTTCTTT,CASSFGRVGTEAFF
TRBD2,TRBV4-3,TRBJ2-3,.,18,TGCGCCAGCAGCCAAGATTCCCAGGGCGGGAGTTTCTCAGATACGCAGTATTTT,CASSQDSQGGSFSDTQYF
.,TRBV4-2,TRBJ2-7,.,16,TGTGCCAGCAGCCAAGAATCGAACGGACACTCCTACGAGCAGTACTTC,CASSQESNGHSYEQYF
.,TRBV7-2,TRBJ2-1,many,15,TGTGCCAGCAGGGGGTCAGGGAGCTCCTACAATGAGCAGTTCTTC,CASRGSGSSYNEQFF
.,TRBV27,TRBJ2-6,.,16,TGTGCCAGCAGTCGGACAGTTCCCTCTGGGGCCAACGTCCTGACTTTC,CASSRTVPSGANVLTF
TRBD2,TRBV14,TRBJ2-1,few,17,TGTGCCAGCAGCCAGATCGGACTAGCGGGAGTCTACAATGAGCAGTTCTTC,CASSQIGLAGVYNEQFF
TRBD1,TRBV7-8,TRBJ2-2,many,17,TGTGCCAGCAGCAACCCGACAGGGAAAGCGAACACCGGGGAGCTGTTTTTT,CASSNPTGKANTGELFF
.,TRBV20-1,TRBJ1-5,few,16,TGCAGTGCTAGAGTTTTGGAGGGGTTACCTAATCAGCCCCAGCATTTT,CSARVLEGLPNQPQHF
.,TRBV4-3,TRBJ2-3,.,14,TGCGCCAGCAGCCAAGAATCGTTTGGCGATACGCAGTATTTT,CASSQESFGDTQYF
.,TRBV7-2,TRBJ1-4,.,15,TGTGCCAGCAGCTTCAGGGCGGCAACTAATGAAAAACTGTTTTTT,CASSFRAATNEKLFF
TRBD2,TRBV7-8,TRBJ2-7,few,21,TGTGCCAGCAGCGCGTACAGGGTAACGCCGAGGGTAGCGGGAGGTTACTACGAGCAGTACTTC,CASSAYRVTPRVAGGYYEQYF
.,TRBV4-1,TRBJ2-5,few,15,TGCGCCAGCAGCCGCGAGAGGGCAGTACAAGAGACCCAGTACTTC,CASSRERAVQETQYF
TRBD1,TRBV7-2,TRBJ2-5,.,15,TGTGCCAGCAGCTTAGCGTGGACAGGGAAAGAGACCCAGTACTTC,CASSLAWTGKETQYF
TRBD1,TRBV28,TRBJ1-4,many,13,TGTGCCAGCAACGACAGGGGACGGGAAAAACTGTTTTTT,CASNDRGREKLFF
.,TRBV19,TRBJ1-5,few,12,TGTGCCAGTACGGCAAATAATCAGCCCCAGCATTTT,CASTANNQPQHF
TRBD2,TRBV5-4,TRBJ2-1,.,16,TGTGCCAGCAGTCTGAGACTAGCGGGTCGGGCAGCGGGCCTGTTCTTC,CASSLRLAGRAAGLFF
.,TRBV12-3/TRBV12-4,TRBJ1-2,few,13,TGTGCCAGCAGCCCCCGGGGCTACTATGGCTACACCTTC,CASSPRGYYGYTF
TRBD1,TRBV7-2,TRBJ2-7,many,17,TGTGCCAGCAGCCCACGAAGGGACAGGGGAATATTCTATGAGCAGTACTTC,CASSPRRDRGIFYEQYF
.,TRBV6-2/TRBV6-3,TRBJ2-3,few,16,TGTGCCAGCAGTTACCCGACAGATCTACCACTTTTGGCGCAGTATTTT,CASSYPTDLPLLAQYF
.,TRBV11-3,TRBJ1-3,few,15,TGTGCCAGCAGCTTAGGAGGGAACTCTGGAAACACCATATATTTT,CASSLGGNSGNTIYF
TRBD1,TRBV5-4,TRBJ1-2,.,14,TGTGCCAGCAGCTTTGCAGGGGGCAACTATGGCTACACCTTC,CASSFAGGNYGYTF
TRBD2,TRBV24-1,TRBJ2-1,.,14,TGTGCCACCAGGGATAGCGGGAGCTACAATGAGCAGTTCTTC,CATRDSGSYNEQFF
TRBD1,TRBV6-8,TRBJ1-6,few,15,TGTGCCAGCAGTTTGGACAGGGGTCATAATTCACCCCTCCACTTT,CASSLDRGHNSPLHF
.,TRBV7-8,TRBJ2-3,.,13,TGTGCCAGCAGCTTTACTAGGCGAGATACGCAGTATTTT,CASSFTRRDTQYF
.,TRBV12-3/TRBV12-4,TRBJ2-3,.,14,TGTGCCAGCAGGTCCTGGGAGACAACAGATACGCAGTATTTT,CASRSWETTDTQYF
.,TRBV28,TRBJ2-2,.,15,TGTGCCAGCAACGTAGGGACCAGCCACACCGGGGAGCTGTTTTTT,CASNVGTSHTGELFF
TRBD2,TRBV10-3,TRBJ2-3,few,14,TGTGCCATCAGCCTAGCGGGAGCTCCGGATACGCAGTATTTT,CAISLAGAPDTQYF
TRBD1,TRBV30,TRBJ1-1,many,20,TGTGCCTGGAGAGGGGGACAGCGGGGTGTGGGGTCTCCCTCGAACACTGAAGCTTTCTTT,CAWRGGQRGVGSPSNTEAFF
.,TRBV19,TRBJ1-2,.,14,TGTGCCAGTAGTATAATAGGACAGCTCTATGGCTACACCTTC,CASSIIGQLYGYTF
TRBD2,TRBV7-2,TRBJ2-3,many,17,TGTGCCAGCAGCTTCATTGGGAGGGCCTCTGGCACAGATACGCAGTATTTT,CASSFIGRASGTDTQYF
.,TRBV6-2/TRBV6-3,TRBJ2-1,few,15,TGTGCCAGCTCAAAACGGACCGTAATCTACAATGAGCAGTTCTTC,CASSKRTVIYNEQFF
.,TRBV12-3/TRBV12-4,TRBJ2-7,.,13,TGTGCCAGCAGTTTAGTTTGGACCTACGAGCAGTACTTC,CASSLVWTYEQYF
.,TRBV5-1,TRBJ2-1,few,16,TGCGCCAGCAGCCCGGCCCAGGGCGGAACCTACAATGAGCAGTTCTTC,CASSPAQGGTYNEQFF
TRBD2,TRBV11-3,TRBJ2-3,few,18,TGTGCCAGCAGCTCGCCGGGACTAGCGCCCGAAGGGTTGGATACGCAGTATTTT,CASSSPGLAPEGLDTQYF
.,TRBV19,TRBJ2-5,.,14,TGTGCCAGTAGTATAGATCCAGTGGGGGAGACCCAGTACTTC,CASSIDPVGETQYF
.,TRBV10-3,TRBJ1-1,.,11,TGTGCCACGGCAAGGGGGGTTGAAGCTTTCTTT,CATARGVEAFF
.,TRBV6-2/TRBV6-3,TRBJ2-1,.,15,TGTGCCAGCAGTTACTCGCATCACAGATACAATGAGCAGTTCTTC,CASSYSHHRYNEQFF
TRBD1,TRBV19,TRBJ1-1,.,15,TGTGCCAGTACCTCAAAAGGACAGGGAAGAACTGAAGCTTTCTTT,CASTSKGQGRTEAFF
.,TRBV11-2,TRBJ2-7,few,15,TGTGCCAGCAGCTTAGTGGCAGGTGGGACCAGCGAGCAGTACTTC,CASSLVAGGTSEQYF
.,TRBV6-2/TRBV6-3,TRBJ1-2,.,13,TGTGCCAGCTATGGGGACGCCTTGGTGGGCTACACCTTC,CASYGDALVGYTF
.,TRBV12-3/TRBV12-4,TRBJ2-3,few,14,TGTGCCAGCAGTCGGGGGCAGGGAGTAAATACGCAGTATTTT,CASSRGQGVNTQYF
.,TRBV5-5,TRBJ1-4,few,14,TGTGCCAGCAGCTTTCTAGGGAGGGATGAAAAACTGTTTTTT,CASSFLGRDEKLFF
TRBD2,TRBV5-1,TRBJ2-5,.,15,TGCGCCAGCAGCTTCAACACAAGGGAGGGAGAGACCCAGTACTTC,CASSFNTREGETQYF
.,TRBV14,TRBJ2-7,.,14,TGTGCCAGCAGCCAAGAACGGGGGCGCTACGAGCAGTACTTC,CASSQERGRYEQYF
.,TRBV11-2,TRBJ2-5,many,16,TGTGCCAGCAGCATGATACCGGGAGCACTCCAAGAGACCCAGTACTTC,CASSMIPGALQETQYF